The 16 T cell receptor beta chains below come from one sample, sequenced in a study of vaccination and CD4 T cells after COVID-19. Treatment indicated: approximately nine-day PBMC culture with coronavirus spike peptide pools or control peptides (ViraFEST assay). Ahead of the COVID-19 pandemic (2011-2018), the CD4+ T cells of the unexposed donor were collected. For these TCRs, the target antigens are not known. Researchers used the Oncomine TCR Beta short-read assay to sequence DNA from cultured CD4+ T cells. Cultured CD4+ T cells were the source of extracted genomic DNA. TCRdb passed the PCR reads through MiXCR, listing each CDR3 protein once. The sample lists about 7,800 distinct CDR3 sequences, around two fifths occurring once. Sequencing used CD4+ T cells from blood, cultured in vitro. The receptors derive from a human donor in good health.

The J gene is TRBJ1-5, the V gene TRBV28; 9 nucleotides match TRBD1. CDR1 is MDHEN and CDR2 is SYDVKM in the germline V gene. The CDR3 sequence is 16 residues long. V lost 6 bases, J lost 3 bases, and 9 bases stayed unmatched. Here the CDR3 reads CASRPTGQGTNQPQHF. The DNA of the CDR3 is TGTGCCAGCAGGCCCACTGGACAGGGGACCAATCAGCCCCAGCATTTT.

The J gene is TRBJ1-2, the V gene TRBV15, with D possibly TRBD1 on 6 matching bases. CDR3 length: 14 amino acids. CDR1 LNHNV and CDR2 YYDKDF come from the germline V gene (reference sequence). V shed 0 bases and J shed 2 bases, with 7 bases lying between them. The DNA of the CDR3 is TGTGCCACCAGCAGAGATGGGGGCAACTATGGCTACACCTTC. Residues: CATSRDGGNYGYTF.

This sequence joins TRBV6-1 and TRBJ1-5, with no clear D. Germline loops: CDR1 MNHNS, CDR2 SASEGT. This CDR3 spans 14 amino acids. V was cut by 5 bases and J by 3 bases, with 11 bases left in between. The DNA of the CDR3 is TGTGCCAGCAGTCCGACGGAGTACAATCAGCCCCAGCATTTT. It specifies CASSPTEYNQPQHF.

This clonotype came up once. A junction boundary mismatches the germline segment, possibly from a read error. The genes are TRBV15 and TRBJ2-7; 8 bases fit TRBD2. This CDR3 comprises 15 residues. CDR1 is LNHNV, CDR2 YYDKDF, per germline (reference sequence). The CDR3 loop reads CTTSRVIAGSYEQYF. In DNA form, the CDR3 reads TGTACCACCAGCAGAGTGATAGCGGGGTCCTACGAGCAGTACTTC.

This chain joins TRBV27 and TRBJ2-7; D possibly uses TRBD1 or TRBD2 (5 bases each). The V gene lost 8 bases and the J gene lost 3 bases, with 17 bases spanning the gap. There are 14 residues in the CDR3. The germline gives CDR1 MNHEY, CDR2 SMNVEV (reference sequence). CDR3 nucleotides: TGTGCCAGCTCCCCGAATGGGGACGGCTACGAGCAGTACTTC. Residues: CASSPNGDGYEQYF.

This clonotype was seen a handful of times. The CDR3 reads CASSYSDGVGTQYF. DNA for the CDR3: TGTGCCAGCAGTTACTCGGACGGCGTCGGGACCCAGTACTTC. J is TRBJ2-5 and V is TRBV6-5, with D hard to call. The CDR3 sequence is 14 residues long. Between the trimmed V and J ends, which lost 0 bases and 7 bases, there was a span of 12 bases. Germline CDR1 and CDR2: MNHEY and SVGAGI.

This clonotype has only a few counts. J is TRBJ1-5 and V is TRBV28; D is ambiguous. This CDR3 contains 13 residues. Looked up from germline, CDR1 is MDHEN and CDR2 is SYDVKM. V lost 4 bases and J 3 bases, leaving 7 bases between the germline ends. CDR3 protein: CASSSPSNQPQHF. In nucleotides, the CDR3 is TGTGCCAGCAGTTCTCCCTCCAATCAGCCCCAGCATTTT.

The CDR3 nucleotides are TGTGCCAGCAGTACAATGGATCACGAGCAGTACTTC. This codes for CASSTMDHEQYF. The chain employs TRBV28 and TRBJ2-7, with no clear D. CDR1 MDHEN and CDR2 SYDVKM come from the germline V gene. The ends were cut back, 5 bases at V and 5 bases at J, with 10 bases in the middle. The CDR3 covers 12 residues.

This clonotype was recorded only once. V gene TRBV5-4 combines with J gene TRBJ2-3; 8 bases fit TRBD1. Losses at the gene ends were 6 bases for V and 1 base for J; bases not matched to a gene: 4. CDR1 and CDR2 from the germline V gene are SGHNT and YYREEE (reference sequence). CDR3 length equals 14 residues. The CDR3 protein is CASTPGQGTDTQYF. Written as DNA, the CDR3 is TGTGCCAGCACCCCGGGACAGGGCACAGATACGCAGTATTTT.

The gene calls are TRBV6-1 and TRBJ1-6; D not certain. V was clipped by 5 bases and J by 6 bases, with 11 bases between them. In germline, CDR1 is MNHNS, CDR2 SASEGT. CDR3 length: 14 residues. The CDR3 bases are TGTGCCAGCAGTCCTTCGAGACTTAATTCACCCCTCCACTTT. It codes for CASSPSRLNSPLHF.

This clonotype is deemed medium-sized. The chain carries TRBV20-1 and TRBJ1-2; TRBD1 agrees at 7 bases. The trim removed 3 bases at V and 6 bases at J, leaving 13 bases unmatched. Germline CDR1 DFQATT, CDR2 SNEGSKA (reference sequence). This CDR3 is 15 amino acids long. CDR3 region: CSASVVGTRGHGYTF. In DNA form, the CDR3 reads TGCAGTGCTAGCGTTGTCGGGACGAGGGGGCATGGCTACACCTTC.

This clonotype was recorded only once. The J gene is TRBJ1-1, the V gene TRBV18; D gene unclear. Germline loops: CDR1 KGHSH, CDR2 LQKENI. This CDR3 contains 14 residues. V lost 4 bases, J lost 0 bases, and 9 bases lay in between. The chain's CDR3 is CASSQGTVNTEAFF. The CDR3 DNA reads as TGTGCCAGCTCACAAGGTACGGTGAACACTGAAGCTTTCTTT.

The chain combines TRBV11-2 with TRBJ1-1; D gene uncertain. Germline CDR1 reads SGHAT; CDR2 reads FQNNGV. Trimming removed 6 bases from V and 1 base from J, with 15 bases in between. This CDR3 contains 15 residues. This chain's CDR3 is CASRGLTGRNTEAFF. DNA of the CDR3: TGTGCCAGCAGGGGGTTGACTGGGCGGAACACTGAAGCTTTCTTT.

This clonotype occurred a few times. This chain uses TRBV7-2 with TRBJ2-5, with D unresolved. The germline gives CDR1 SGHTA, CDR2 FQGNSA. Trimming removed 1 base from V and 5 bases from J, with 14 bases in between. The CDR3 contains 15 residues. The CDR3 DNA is TGTGCCAGCAGCTTAGTGTCGGGCCAGGCGGAGACCCAGTACTTC. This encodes CASSLVSGQAETQYF.

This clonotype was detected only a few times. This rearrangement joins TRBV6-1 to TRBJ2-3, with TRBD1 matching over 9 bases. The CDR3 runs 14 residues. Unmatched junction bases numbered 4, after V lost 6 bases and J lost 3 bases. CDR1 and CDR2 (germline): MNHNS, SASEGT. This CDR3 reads CASRRTGETDTQYF. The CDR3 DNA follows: TGTGCCAGCAGACGGACAGGGGAGACAGATACGCAGTATTTT.

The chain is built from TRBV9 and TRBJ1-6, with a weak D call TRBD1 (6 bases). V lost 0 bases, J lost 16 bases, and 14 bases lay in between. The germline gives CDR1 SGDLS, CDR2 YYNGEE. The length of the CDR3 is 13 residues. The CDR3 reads CASSVEGEFPLHF. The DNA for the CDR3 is TGTGCCAGCAGCGTAGAGGGGGAATTTCCTCTCCACTTT.